Below are 8 T cell receptor beta chains sequenced from a single sample in a study of post-analysis software for immune sequencing data. Study findings and constraints: Roughly 5 TRBV segments were significantly more frequent in patients than in controls. TRBV5-6, TRBV5-1 and TRBV20-1 were among these segments.

Antigens of these TCRs are unknown. Prepared TCR beta cDNA libraries contained unique molecular identifiers. MiXCR was run by TCRdb on the PCR reads, yielding one entry per CDR3 protein. The sample lists about 400,000 distinct CDR3 sequences, roughly 38% occurring once. Sequencing was performed on blood. The receptors come from a girl aged 5-17 years with multiple sclerosis.

This sequence joins TRBV5-1 and TRBJ1-1; maybe TRBD1 (6 bases). The CDR3 spans 12 residues. V was pared by 3 bases and J by 6 bases, with 9 bases between. Germline V gene sequence: CDR1 SGHRS, CDR2 YFSETQ. CDR3 region: CASSSQGPEAFF. Here the CDR3 DNA reads TGCGCCAGCAGCTCCCAGGGGCCTGAAGCTTTCTTT.

About this clonotype: Compared with germline, one end of the junction differs, possibly owing to a read error. The chain combines TRBV20-1 with TRBJ1-2; D not resolved. Germline assignment: CDR1 DFQATT and CDR2 SNEGSKA (reference sequence). The CDR3 is 12 residues long. The CDR3, as DNA: TGCAGTGCTGGAGATTCTAACTATGGCTACACCTTC. Encoded protein: CSAGDSNYGYTF.

This clonotype turned up a few times. The chain combines TRBV12-3 or TRBV12-4 with TRBJ2-3; D is undetermined. The V end was cut by 6 bases, the J end by 2 bases, with 12 bases between. The CDR3 length is 14 residues. The DNA for the CDR3 is TGTGCCAGCAGCAACCCCCCCCTCACAGATACGCAGTATTTT. Encoded protein: CASSNPPLTDTQYF.

This chain connects TRBV5-5 to TRBJ2-5, with a weak D call TRBD1 (6 bases). The germline V gene encodes CDR1 SGHKS and CDR2 YYEKEE (reference sequence). Deletions cut 4 bases from V and 1 base from J, with 11 bases between. This CDR3 contains 14 residues. The DNA for the CDR3 is TGTGCCAGCAGCCCCACAGGGTTCCAAGAGACCCAGTACTTC. Encoded protein: CASSPTGFQETQYF.

This clonotype was observed a handful of times. The gene calls are TRBV4-1 and TRBJ2-4, with 9 bases fitting TRBD2. The end of the DNA is better explained by TRBJ2-7, so the J call may be wrong. Germline assignment: CDR1 MGHRA and CDR2 YSYEKL. The CDR3 spans 18 residues. The CDR3 here is CASSQDPATGTSPYEQYF. The CDR3 nucleotides read TGCGCCAGCAGCCAAGATCCCGCCACCGGGACTAGCCCATACGAGCAGTACTTC.

This rearrangement joins TRBV2 to TRBJ1-5; D might be TRBD1 (6 bases). V was trimmed by 3 bases and J by 0 bases, leaving 21 bases between them. CDR3 length: 19 residues. CDR1 and CDR2 (germline): SNHLY, FYNNEI. The CDR3 nucleotides are TGTGCCAGCAGTGAGTGGGGGGGGGCACAATCTTATAGCAATCAGCCCCAGCATTTT. As protein: CASSEWGGAQSYSNQPQHF.

This clonotype was seen many times. CDR3 sequence (DNA): TGTGCCATCGCGGGTCAGCGGGGGGGCTACAATGAGCAGTTCTTC. Residues: CAIAGQRGGYNEQFF. The genes are TRBV10-3 and TRBJ2-1; TRBD2 matches at 10 bases. CDR3 length: 15 amino acids. Per germline, CDR1 ENHRY and CDR2 SYGVKD. V trimming: 8 bases; J trimming: 3 bases; junction bases outside the gene matches: 7.

This clonotype showed up just a few times. This sequence joins TRBV5-1 and TRBJ1-2; D may be TRBD1 (5 bases). Germline-derived CDR1 and CDR2 are SGHRS and YFSETQ. This CDR3 contains 16 residues. Trimming cost V 0 bases and J 0 bases, with 12 bases left between them. For the CDR3, the DNA is TGCGCCAGCAGCTTGGCCGGGGACCAGACTAACTATGGCTACACCTTC. It is translated as CASSLAGDQTNYGYTF.